These 22 T cell receptor beta chains share one sample of origin, sequenced in a study of T cell responses to AZD1222 COVID-19 vaccine. The table came from immunoSEQ multiplex PCR; TCRdb's copy has only in-frame clones and leaves some out. Among around 150,000 clones listed, just under 95% were seen once. The starting material was peripheral blood, obtained 28 days after the second AZD1222 dose. These receptors originate from an adult who received the AZD1222 COVID-19 vaccine.

The chain uses TRBV18 and TRBJ1-6, with 7 bases lining up with TRBD1. Germline-derived CDR1 and CDR2 are KGHSH and LQKENI. The junction had 7 bases not matched to a gene; V was cut back by 7 bases and J by 10 bases. CDR3 length equals 13 residues. CDR3 nucleotides: TGTGCCAGCTACACAGGGGTGGGGTCACCCCTCCACTTT. Its protein is CASYTGVGSPLHF.

As to this clone: A much larger clone is a single base away; this may be a read error. This specimen includes other DNA sequences encoding the same CDR3. The V and J genes are TRBV2 and TRBJ2-3; no reliable D call. V lost 5 bases and J lost 9, with 12 bases in between. This CDR3 has 12 amino acids. Looked up from germline, CDR1 is SNHLY and CDR2 is FYNNEI. The CDR3 coding sequence is TGTGCCAGCAGTCGCCGTGACTCAACGCAGTATTTT. This gives the protein CASSRRDSTQYF.

CDR3 loop: CASSYSVTGAGELFF. CDR3 in DNA: TGTGCCAGCAGTTACTCCGTCACGGGCGCCGGGGAGCTGTTTTTT. The chain combines TRBV6-2 or TRBV6-3 with TRBJ2-2, with D unresolved. V lost 0 bases and J 6 bases, leaving 11 bases between the germline ends. Germline V CDR1 and CDR2: MNHEY, SVGEGT. The CDR3 contains 15 residues.

The V call is TRBV6-4, the J call TRBJ1-6; D remains unclear. Trimming stripped 0 bases from V and 7 bases from J, with 4 bases between. Germline lookup yields CDR1 MRHNA and CDR2 SNTAGT. The CDR3 spans 13 residues. For the CDR3, the DNA is TGTGCCAGCAGTGACTCGGAAAATTCACCCCTCCACTTT. Protein product: CASSDSENSPLHF.

The J gene is TRBJ1-2, the V gene TRBV3-1 (or the pseudogene TRBV3-2); possibly TRBD1 for D (5 bases). Trimming left V 1 base short and J 7 bases short, with 10 bases between. Germline V gives CDR1 LGHDT, CDR2 YNNKEL (reference sequence). This CDR3 comprises 13 residues. The CDR3 here is CASSQGWQGGYTF. CDR3 coding DNA: TGTGCCAGCAGCCAAGGCTGGCAGGGTGGCTACACCTTC.

The chain carries TRBV7-9 and TRBJ1-5; no clear D gene. This CDR3 contains 14 residues. In germline, CDR1 is SEHNR, CDR2 FQNEAQ (reference sequence). V shed 2 bases and J shed 2 bases, with 7 bases lying between them. Here the CDR3 reads CASSLNIGNQPQHF. CDR3 DNA: TGTGCCAGCAGCTTAAACATAGGCAATCAGCCCCAGCATTTT.

The chain employs TRBV30 and TRBJ1-1; D not certain. Germline values: CDR1 GTSNPN, CDR2 SVGIG (reference sequence). With 2 bases removed from V and 1 base from J, the gap between germline ends came to 17 bases. The CDR3 contains 16 residues. The CDR3 DNA is TGTGCCTGGAGTAGCGGTAGTATAAGACCGAACACTGAAGCTTTCTTT. Translated, it gives CAWSSGSIRPNTEAFF. The full variable domain, rest sourced from reference TRBV30 and TRBJ1-1, is SQTIHQWPATLVQPVGSPLSLECTVEGTSNPNLYWYRQAAGRGLQLLFYSVGIGQISSEVPQNLSASRPQDRQFILSSKKLLLSDSGFYLCAWSSGSIRPNTEAFFGQGTRLTVV.

The V call is TRBV5-1, the J call TRBJ2-3; TRBD1 matches at 8 bases. Per the germline V gene, CDR1 is SGHRS and CDR2 is YFSETQ. J lost 6 bases, V lost 5 bases, and 11 bases had no gene match. CDR3 length: 15 residues. The CDR3 DNA sequence: TGCGCCAGCAGTACGCAGGACAGGGTTAGGGATACGCAGTATTTT. It yields the protein CASSTQDRVRDTQYF.

This chain connects TRBV19 to TRBJ1-1, with D unresolved. The CDR3 has 13 residues. Trimming shortened V by 0 bases and J by 5 bases, and 7 bases separated the two germline ends. The germline gives CDR1 LNHDA, CDR2 SQIVND (reference sequence). The CDR3 bases are TGTGCCAGTAGTATAGATCGGCGGACTGAAGCTTTCTTT. Translated, it gives CASSIDRRTEAFF.

This chain connects TRBV28 to TRBJ1-3; unclear D gene. V was clipped by 7 bases and J by 2 bases, with 12 bases between them. The CDR3 spans 14 residues. The germline V gene encodes CDR1 MDHEN and CDR2 SYDVKM. CDR3 protein: CASISGITGNTIYF. As DNA, the CDR3 is TGTGCCAGCATTTCCGGGATAACTGGAAACACCATATATTTT.

The chain joins TRBV5-4 to TRBJ2-1, with TRBD2 identical over 8 bases. V lost 8 bases, J lost 10 bases, and 11 bases stayed unmatched. CDR1 is SGHNT and CDR2 is YYREEE in the germline V gene (reference sequence). This CDR3 has 13 residues. The CDR3 loop reads CASYPGGAREQFF. For the CDR3, the DNA is TGTGCCAGTTATCCCGGGGGGGCACGGGAGCAGTTCTTC.

The V call is TRBV6-1, the J call TRBJ2-4; 9 positions agree with TRBD1. The J segment lost 7 bases and the V segment lost 3 bases, leaving 10 bases of the junction unmatched. The CDR3 loop spans 16 amino acids. CDR1 is MNHNS, CDR2 SASEGT, per germline. Here the CDR3 reads CASSDESTGGRNIQYF. The CDR3 DNA sequence: TGTGCCAGCAGTGATGAGTCCACAGGGGGCAGGAACATTCAGTACTTC.

The V and J genes are TRBV7-3 and TRBJ2-1; D uncertain. Germline assignment: CDR1 SGHTA and CDR2 FQGTGA. CDR3 length equals 17 residues. V was shortened by 1 base and J by 0 bases, with 13 bases between the two germline ends. The CDR3 protein is CASSLNVGRSSYNEQFF. As DNA, the CDR3 is TGTGCCAGCAGCTTAAATGTCGGCAGGAGCTCCTACAATGAGCAGTTCTTC.

The chain carries TRBV19 and TRBJ1-5, with 7 bases fitting TRBD1. Unmatched junction bases numbered 8, after V lost 9 bases and J lost 9 bases. This CDR3 comprises 12 residues. The germline V gene encodes CDR1 LNHDA and CDR2 SQIVND (reference sequence). The CDR3 DNA sequence: TGTGCCAGCCGGGACAGTTTTGTGCCCCAGCATTTT. It is translated as CASRDSFVPQHF.

This rearrangement joins TRBV7-2 to TRBJ1-1; D unclear. Germline CDR1 is SGHTA and CDR2 is FQGNSA. The CDR3 runs to 14 residues. V lost 5 bases and J lost 1, with 11 bases in between. The CDR3 loop is CASSQRTGNTEAFF. Here the CDR3 DNA reads TGTGCCAGCAGCCAACGGACCGGGAACACTGAAGCTTTCTTT.

Worth noting for this clone: This same CDR3 is encoded by further DNA sequences in the sample. V and J are TRBV19 and TRBJ1-1; D unclear. The CDR3 length is 13 residues. The V end was cut by 1 base, the J end by 2 bases, with 5 bases between. The germline gives CDR1 LNHDA, CDR2 SQIVND (reference sequence). The CDR3 DNA reads as TGTGCCAGTAGTATAGGAACCAACACTGAAGCTTTCTTT. Its protein product is CASSIGTNTEAFF.

This clone was observed a single time. The rearrangement links TRBV5-1 to TRBJ1-2; D is unclear. V was cut by 0 bases and J by 6 bases, with 18 bases left in between. The CDR3 totals 16 residues. Germline CDR1 SGHRS, CDR2 YFSETQ. CDR3 in amino acids: CASSLGRIPQMNGYTF. As DNA, the CDR3 is TGCGCCAGCAGCTTGGGACGGATCCCCCAAATGAATGGCTACACCTTC.

This chain joins TRBV10-2 and TRBJ2-5, with D unclear. Trimming shortened V by 7 bases and J by 5 bases, and 11 bases separated the two germline ends. The CDR3 totals 12 residues. Germline V lookup: CDR1 WSHSY, CDR2 SAAADI. CDR3 region: CASKVGGETQYF. The DNA of the CDR3 is TGCGCCAGCAAGGTCGGTGGGGAGACCCAGTACTTC.

This rearrangement joins TRBV19 to TRBJ1-5; D not resolved. Between the trimmed V and J ends, which lost 5 bases and 1 base, there was a span of 18 bases. The length of the CDR3 is 17 residues. CDR1 and CDR2 from the germline V gene are LNHDA and SQIVND (reference sequence). The CDR3 sequence: CASSSPRRGPSNQPQHF. Here the CDR3 DNA reads TGTGCCAGTAGTTCACCCCGGCGGGGTCCAAGCAATCAGCCCCAGCATTTT. The whole variable domain, remainder taken from reference TRBV19 and TRBJ1-5, is DGGITQSPKYLFRKEGQNVTLSCEQNLNHDAMYWYRQDPGQGLRLIYYSQIVNDFQKGDIAEGYSVSREKKESFPLTVTSAQKNPTAFYLCASSSPRRGPSNQPQHFGDGTRLSIL.

The chain is built from TRBV9 and TRBJ2-5, with a weak D call TRBD1 (5 bases). From germline, CDR1 is SGDLS and CDR2 YYNGEE. Deletions cut 3 bases from V and 4 bases from J, with 13 bases between. The CDR3 runs 14 residues. The CDR3 sequence is CASSETDVRETQYF. The DNA of the CDR3 is TGTGCCAGCAGCGAGACAGATGTCAGAGAGACCCAGTACTTC.

Points on this clone: One junction end does not reproduce the germline sequence, and a read error may be involved. The chain recombines TRBV30 with TRBJ2-1, with D possibly being TRBD2 (5 bases). CDR1 GTSNPN and CDR2 SVGIG come from the germline V gene (reference sequence). This CDR3 has 13 residues. The CDR3 reads CALTTFSYSEQFF. CDR3 nucleotides: TGTGCCTTGACTACTTTCTCCTACAGTGAGCAGTTCTTC. The full variable domain, completed using reference TRBV30 and TRBJ2-1, is SQTIHQWPATLVQPVGSPLSLECTVEGTSNPNLYWYRQAAGRGLQLLFYSVGIGQISSEVPQNLSASRPQDRQFILSSKKLLLSDSGFYLCALTTFSYSEQFFGPGTRLTVL.

The gene calls are TRBV19 and TRBJ2-1, with D unclear. CDR1 LNHDA and CDR2 SQIVND come from the germline V gene (reference sequence). V lost 5 bases and J lost 4, with 15 bases in between. This CDR3 is 15 amino acids long. This CDR3 is CASSRTRLTYNEQFF. The CDR3 region has the DNA TGTGCCAGTAGTCGTACGAGACTGACTTACAATGAGCAGTTCTTC.